These 3 T cell receptor beta chains originate from one sample sequenced in a study of shared clonotypes between healthy human individuals. Using immunoSEQ multiplex PCR, the repertoire was profiled, and TCRdb retains in-frame clones only, with some absent. The table shows approximately 810,000 clones, with around 92% occurring only once. Naivety among CD8 cells was defined by CD45RO negativity and positive CCR7 selection, thereby excluding terminally differentiated effector memory CD45RA+ cells. Input material: naive CD8+ T cells sorted from blood. Receptors were obtained from a man aged 30 to 39 in good health.

The gene calls are TRBV7-9 and TRBJ2-7; 12 nucleotides align to TRBD2. This CDR3 has 18 residues. Germline CDR1 and CDR2: SEHNR and FQNEAQ (reference sequence). Germline trimming cut 0 bases from V and 3 bases from J; bases unmatched to any gene: 9. DNA for the CDR3: TGTGCCAGCAGCTTAGCGACTTCGCTAGCGGGAGGGATCTACGAGCAGTACTTC. Amino acids: CASSLATSLAGGIYEQYF.

V is TRBV21-1 and J is TRBJ2-1; the table assigns TRBD1, which was not confirmed against the DNA. TRBV21-1 represents a pseudogene. This CDR3 is 18 amino acids long. This CDR3 is CASSNTEPDRSSYNEQFF. The CDR3 DNA is TGTGCCAGCAGCAATACCGAACCGGACAGGAGCTCCTACAATGAGCAGTTCTTC.

V and J are TRBV5-4 and TRBJ2-3; D might be TRBD1 or TRBD2, each matching 5 bases. V shed 0 bases and J shed 4 bases, with 6 bases lying between them. This CDR3 has 13 amino acids. Germline V gene data show CDR1 as SGHNT and CDR2 as YYREEE (reference sequence). The CDR3 DNA reads as TGTGCCAGCAGCTTGGGAGGGGCAGATACGCAGTATTTT. Residues: CASSLGGADTQYF.